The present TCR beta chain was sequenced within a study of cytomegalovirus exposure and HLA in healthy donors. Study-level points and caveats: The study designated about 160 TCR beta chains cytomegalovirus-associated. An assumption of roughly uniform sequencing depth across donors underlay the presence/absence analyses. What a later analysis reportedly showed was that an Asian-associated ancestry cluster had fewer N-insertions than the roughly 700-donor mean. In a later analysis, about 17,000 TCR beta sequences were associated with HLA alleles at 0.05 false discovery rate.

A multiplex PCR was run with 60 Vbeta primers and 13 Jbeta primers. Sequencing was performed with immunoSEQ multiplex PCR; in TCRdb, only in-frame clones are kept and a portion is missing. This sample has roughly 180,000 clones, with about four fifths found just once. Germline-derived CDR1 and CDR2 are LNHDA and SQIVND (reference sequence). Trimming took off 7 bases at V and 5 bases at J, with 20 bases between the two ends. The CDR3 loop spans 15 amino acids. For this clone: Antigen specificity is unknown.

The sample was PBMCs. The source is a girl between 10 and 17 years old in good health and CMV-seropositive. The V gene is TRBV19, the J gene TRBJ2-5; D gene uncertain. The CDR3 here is CASTPQSGPRETQYF. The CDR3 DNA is TGTGCCAGTACCCCCCAGAGTGGGCCCCGGGAGACCCAGTACTTC.